This T cell receptor beta chain was sequenced for a study of cytomegalovirus exposure and HLA in healthy donors. Study information: When 350 to 500 donors were genotyped, approximately 81% of them were found to fall in the Caucasian-associated ancestry cluster.

V lost 3 bases to trimming and J lost 2 bases, with 14 bases between them. In germline, CDR1 is MNHEY, CDR2 SMNVEV (reference sequence). This CDR3 is built from 16 residues. PCR amplification relied on 60 Vbeta primers (plus 13 Jbeta primers). Sequencing was performed with immunoSEQ multiplex PCR; in TCRdb, only in-frame clones are kept and a portion is missing. The sample has 100,000 to 150,000 clones, roughly 74% seen once. The study, taken as a whole, reports: The authors confirmed in vitro that three CMV-associated chains were specific for CMV antigens. Analyzed later, association rates of TCRs varied across HLA loci, with DRB1 most and HLA-C fewest.

With regard to this clone: Its antigen is undetermined.

Input material: PBMCs. This TCR came from a man aged 35 to 55 in good health and CMV-seropositive. This chain connects TRBV27 to TRBJ1-5; no reliable D call. The CDR3 DNA reads TGTGCCAGCAGTTTCCGTGCTCAGGTGGGCAATCAGCCCCAGCATTTT. Protein product: CASSFRAQVGNQPQHF.